This T cell receptor beta chain was sequenced during a study of T cells after yellow fever vaccination. The CDR3 sequence is 14 residues long. The germline V and J ends were trimmed by 0 bases and 4 bases, with 9 bases remaining between them. Germline V gene lookup returns CDR1 LGHNA and CDR2 YNFKEQ. TCRdb recomputed calls from the 5' RACE reads with MiXCR, one row per CDR3 protein. The sample contains 350,000 to 550,000 distinct CDR3 sequences, around 20% of which appear only once. The source of this sequence is a young man who received the YFV17D yellow fever vaccine. The sequencing here drew on PBMCs, taken before the yellow fever booster vaccination. This chain joins TRBV4-2 and TRBJ1-1; perhaps TRBD1 as D (5 bases). Here the CDR3 reads CASSQEGGATEAFF. The CDR3 region has the DNA TGTGCCAGCAGCCAAGAAGGTGGGGCCACTGAAGCTTTCTTT.